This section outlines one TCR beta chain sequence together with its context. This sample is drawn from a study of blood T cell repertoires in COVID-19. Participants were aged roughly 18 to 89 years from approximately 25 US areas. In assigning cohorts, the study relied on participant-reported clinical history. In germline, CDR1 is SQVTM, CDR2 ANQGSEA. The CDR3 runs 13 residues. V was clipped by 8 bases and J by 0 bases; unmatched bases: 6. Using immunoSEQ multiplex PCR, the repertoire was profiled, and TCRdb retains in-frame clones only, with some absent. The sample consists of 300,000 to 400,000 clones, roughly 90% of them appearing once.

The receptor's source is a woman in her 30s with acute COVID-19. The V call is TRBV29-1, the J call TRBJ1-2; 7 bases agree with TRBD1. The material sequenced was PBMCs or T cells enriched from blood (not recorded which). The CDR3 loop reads CSTRQGPNYGYTF. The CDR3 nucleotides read TGCAGCACCCGACAGGGACCTAACTATGGCTACACCTTC.